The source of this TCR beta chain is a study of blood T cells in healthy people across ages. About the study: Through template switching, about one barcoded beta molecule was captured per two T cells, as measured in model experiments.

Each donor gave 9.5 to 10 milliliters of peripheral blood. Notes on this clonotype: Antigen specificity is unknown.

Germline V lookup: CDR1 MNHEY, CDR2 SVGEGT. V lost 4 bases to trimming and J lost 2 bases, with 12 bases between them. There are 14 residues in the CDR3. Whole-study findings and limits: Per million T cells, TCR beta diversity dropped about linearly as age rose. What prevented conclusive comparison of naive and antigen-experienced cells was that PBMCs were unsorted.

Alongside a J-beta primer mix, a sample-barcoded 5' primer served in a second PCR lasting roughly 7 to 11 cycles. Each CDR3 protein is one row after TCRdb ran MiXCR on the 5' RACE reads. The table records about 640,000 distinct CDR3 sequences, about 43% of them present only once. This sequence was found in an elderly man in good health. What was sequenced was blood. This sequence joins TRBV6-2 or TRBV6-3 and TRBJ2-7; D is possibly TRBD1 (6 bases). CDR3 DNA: TGTGCCAGCAGTTCCGGGACAAACCCCTACGAGCAGTACTTC. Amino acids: CASSSGTNPYEQYF.